The 14 T cell receptor beta chains listed next were all sequenced from one sample in a study of blood T cell repertoires in COVID-19 (dated by TCRdb to the early 2020s). Receptor libraries were prepared by the immunoSEQ multiplex PCR assay. TCRdb re-hosts the immuneACCESS table, in-frame sequences only. Its copies lack some clones; in the studies checked, an unresolved V gene accounts for under half of them, and the cause for the rest is not known. The sample table records 200,000 to 250,000 clones; under 85% of these occur just once. The ten largest clones capture under 4.5% of the sample. Source material: peripheral blood. These receptors originate from a woman in her thirties or forties with active or convalescent COVID-19.

The chain has TRBV19 and TRBJ1-6; 8 nucleotides agree with TRBD1. The germline V gene encodes CDR1 LNHDA and CDR2 SQIVND (reference sequence). The junction had 3 bases not matched to a gene; V was cut back by 5 bases and J by 3 bases. This CDR3 comprises 15 residues. The CDR3 bases are TGTGCCAGTAGTCAGGGGGCGCACTATAATTCACCCCTCCACTTT. The encoded protein is CASSQGAHYNSPLHF.

This chain connects TRBV5-8 to TRBJ2-1, with 10 bases identical to TRBD1. Trimming at V came to 0 bases and at J to 2 bases, leaving 2 bases not matched to a gene. CDR3 length equals 16 residues. The germline V gene encodes CDR1 SGHTS and CDR2 YDEGEE. The CDR3 DNA reads TGTGCCAGCAGCTTGGCTGGACAGGGGGCCTACAATGAGCAGTTCTTC. Translation gives CASSLAGQGAYNEQFF.

The V and J genes are TRBV28 and TRBJ1-4, with TRBD1 matching over 8 bases. The V and J ends lost 6 bases and 10 bases, in that order; junction bases with no gene match: 13. The length of the CDR3 is 15 residues. Germline V gene data show CDR1 as MDHEN and CDR2 as SYDVKM. The CDR3 DNA sequence: TGTGCCAGCAGCCGGGACAGGCGTAAAGGGGGAAAACTGTTTTTT. Encoded protein: CASSRDRRKGGKLFF.

The chain is built from TRBV10-3 and TRBJ1-2; D perhaps matches TRBD1 (5 bases). In germline, CDR1 is ENHRY, CDR2 SYGVKD. Trimming took off 3 bases at V and 4 bases at J, with 6 bases between the two ends. The CDR3 loop spans 12 amino acids. The CDR3 reads CAISDQGYGYTF. The CDR3 DNA sequence: TGTGCCATCAGTGACCAGGGCTATGGCTACACCTTC.

The chain uses TRBV2 and TRBJ2-3; 13 nucleotides line up with TRBD2. The CDR3 covers 16 residues. Germline V gives CDR1 SNHLY, CDR2 FYNNEI. The trim removed 6 bases at V and 2 bases at J, leaving 5 bases unmatched. This CDR3 reads CASRGGLAGYTDTQYF. In nucleotides, the CDR3 is TGTGCCAGCAGGGGGGGACTAGCGGGGTACACAGATACGCAGTATTTT.

The genes are TRBV19 and TRBJ1-2, with TRBD1 identical over 9 bases. J lost 7 bases, V lost 5 bases, and 5 bases had no gene match. CDR3 length: 13 amino acids. Germline V gene data show CDR1 as LNHDA and CDR2 as SQIVND (reference sequence). CDR3 residues: CASSGDRVFGYTF. CDR3 sequence (DNA): TGTGCCAGTAGTGGGGACAGGGTATTTGGCTACACCTTC.

The J gene is TRBJ1-6, the V gene TRBV5-6; D remains ambiguous. CDR3 length: 13 amino acids. The germline gives CDR1 SGHDT, CDR2 YYEEEE. Trimming left V 3 bases short and J 10 bases short, with 11 bases between. The CDR3 region is CASSSTGWSPLHF. CDR3 bases: TGTGCCAGCAGCTCGACTGGTTGGTCACCCCTCCACTTT.

The chain has TRBV28 and TRBJ1-6, with 8 bases fitting TRBD1. V lost 7 bases to trimming and J lost 8 bases; unmatched junction nucleotides: 16. This CDR3 is built from 17 residues. CDR1 MDHEN and CDR2 SYDVKM come from the germline V gene. The CDR3 DNA sequence: TGTGCCAGCATTCCAGCCGGACAGGGCTCAGCTGATTCACCCCTCCACTTT. This codes for CASIPAGQGSADSPLHF.

The chain joins TRBV6-4 to TRBJ1-3, with D unclear. Trimming shortened V by 0 bases and J by 0 bases, and 27 bases separated the two germline ends. The germline V gene encodes CDR1 MRHNA and CDR2 SNTAGT. The CDR3 has 22 amino acids. The CDR3 protein is CASSDSGHPAGRAQSSGNTIYF. The DNA of the CDR3 is TGTGCCAGCAGTGACTCAGGCCACCCGGCAGGCAGAGCCCAAAGCTCTGGAAACACCATATATTTT.

V is TRBV12-5 and J is TRBJ1-1; tentatively, D is TRBD1 (5 bases). The germline CDR1 and CDR2 sequences are LGHNT and FRNRAP. Trimming took off 4 bases at V and 2 bases at J, with 17 bases between the two ends. The CDR3 sequence is 16 residues long. The CDR3 region is CASGSNRQMPNTEAFF. In DNA, the CDR3 is TGTGCTAGTGGTTCAAATAGACAGATGCCTAACACTGAAGCTTTCTTT. The full variable domain, completed using reference TRBV12-5 and TRBJ1-1, is DARVTQTPRHKVTEMGQEVTMRCQPILGHNTVFWYRQTMMQGLELLAYFRNRAPLDDSGMPKDRFSAEMPDATLATLKIQPSEPRDSAVYFCASGSNRQMPNTEAFFGQGTRLTVV.

Concerning this clone: The sample contains more than one DNA sequence encoding this CDR3. DNA of the CDR3: TGTGCCAGCAGTTTAAGGCGGCAAGAGACCCAGTACTTC. Its protein product is CASSLRRQETQYF. The V and J genes are TRBV27 and TRBJ2-5; D is undetermined. Germline CDR1 and CDR2: MNHEY and SMNVEV (reference sequence). CDR3 length: 13 amino acids. V was trimmed by 2 bases and J by 2 bases, leaving 6 bases between them.

The V call is TRBV3-1 (or the pseudogene TRBV3-2), the J call TRBJ1-4; D is uncertain. Germline V gene sequence: CDR1 LGHDT, CDR2 YNNKEL (reference sequence). With 1 base removed from V and 6 bases from J, the gap between germline ends came to 12 bases. The CDR3 extends over 15 amino acids. The CDR3, as DNA: TGTGCCAGCAGCCAAGTCGATAGAAATTATGAAAAACTGTTTTTT. Its translation: CASSQVDRNYEKLFF.

The table lists this clone with a count of one. The CDR3 loop reads CASSPTDRLNTEAFF. CDR3 DNA sequence: TGTGCCAGCAGTCCTACCGACAGATTGAACACTGAAGCTTTCTTT. The V and J genes are TRBV28 and TRBJ1-1; possible D gene TRBD1, 5 bases. From germline, CDR1 is MDHEN and CDR2 SYDVKM. The V and J ends lost 5 bases and 0 bases respectively, with 13 bases between them. This CDR3 contains 15 residues.

This clone was recorded only once. The CDR3 nucleotides are TGTGCCAGCAGCCCGAGACAGGGTGGGAAGAACACTGAAGCTTTCTTT. Residues: CASSPRQGGKNTEAFF. The chain links TRBV5-4 to TRBJ1-1; 7 bases align to TRBD1. Germline CDR1 and CDR2: SGHNT and YYREEE (reference sequence). The CDR3 runs 16 residues. The trim removed 4 bases at V and 1 base at J, leaving 10 bases unmatched. The full variable domain, rest sourced from reference TRBV5-4 and TRBJ1-1, is ETGVTQSPTHLIKTRGQQVTLRCSSQSGHNTVSWYQQALGQGPQFIFQYYREEENGRGNFPPRFSGLQFPNYSSELNVNALELDDSALYLCASSPRQGGKNTEAFFGQGTRLTVV.